The 20 T cell receptor beta chains below were found in one sample sequenced in a study of beta chain features in type 1 diabetes. Study-wide results and limits: Among all four CD4+ subsets, Type 1 diabetes patients had TCRB CDR3s that were moderately but significantly shorter.

What was sequenced were expressed TCRB transcripts, since all of the isolated RNA had been reverse transcribed. TCRdb's copy holds only in-frame clones and misses some; the assay was immunoSEQ multiplex PCR. The sample yields 300,000 to 350,000 clones, 9.3% seen once. The antigens for these receptors are not known. The sequenced sample consisted of central memory CD4+ T cells from blood. These receptors were taken from a man aged 30-40 years with type 1 diabetes.

There are a few counts of this clone. J is TRBJ1-3 and V is TRBV30; 7 nucleotides align to TRBD1. Germline V gene sequence: CDR1 GTSNPN, CDR2 SVGIG (reference sequence). The CDR3 is 16 residues long. V trimming: 4 bases; J trimming: 10 bases; junction bases outside the gene matches: 19. CDR3 amino acids: CAWTRDSQSMLGTIYF. Written as DNA, the CDR3 is TGTGCCTGGACTCGGGACAGCCAATCGATGCTGGGGACCATATATTTT.

This clone was found many times. As DNA, the CDR3 is TGTGCCAGCAGCCTTCAATCCAGGGGAGATACGCAGTATTTT. Amino acid sequence: CASSLQSRGDTQYF. J is TRBJ2-3 and V is TRBV9, with D perhaps TRBD1 (6 bases). Trimming removed 4 bases from V and 5 bases from J, with 14 bases in between. The CDR3 consists of 14 residues. Germline CDR1 is SGDLS and CDR2 is YYNGEE.

This clone was counted between two and nine times. The chain recombines TRBV15 with TRBJ2-7; 7 bases map to TRBD2. Germline CDR1 LNHNV, CDR2 YYDKDF (reference sequence). Trimming removed 5 bases from V and 1 base from J; junction bases left unmatched: 8. The CDR3 totals 15 residues. The CDR3 sequence: CATSRKRGPSYEQYF. CDR3 nucleotides: TGTGCCACCAGCCGAAAGCGGGGACCTTCCTACGAGCAGTACTTC.

The table lists this clone with a few counts. The CDR3 DNA is TGTGCCAGCAGCTTTTCGGGGGAGCAGTACTTC. It translates to CASSFSGEQYF. The V gene is TRBV7-9, the J gene TRBJ2-7, with D tentatively TRBD2 (5 bases). The CDR3 sequence is 11 residues long. The ends were cut back, 3 bases at V and 7 bases at J, with 7 bases in the middle. Germline loops: CDR1 SEHNR, CDR2 FQNEAQ (reference sequence).

The chain combines TRBV29-1 with TRBJ1-6; TRBD1 is a possible D gene (5 bases). Germline V lookup: CDR1 SQVTM, CDR2 ANQGSEA. This CDR3 has 14 residues. V was cut by 1 base and J by 12 bases, with 16 bases left in between. The CDR3 DNA reads TGCAGCGTTGAAGTAGGGTCCGGGCAGGGACCCCTCCACTTT. This translates into CSVEVGSGQGPLHF.

The V and J genes are TRBV5-6 and TRBJ1-1; D remains unclear. The CDR3 sequence is 12 residues long. The germline V gene has CDR1 SGHDT and CDR2 YYEEEE. V was cut by 5 bases and J by 7 bases, with 12 bases left in between. CDR3 residues: CASSFNRDEAFF. CDR3 DNA sequence: TGTGCCAGCAGTTTCAACCGTGATGAAGCTTTCTTT.

This clone appeared a few times. The chain is built from TRBV7-2 and TRBJ2-7; D unresolved. Germline lookup yields CDR1 SGHTA and CDR2 FQGNSA. With 5 bases removed from V and 6 bases from J, the gap between germline ends came to 11 bases. CDR3 length: 12 amino acids. CDR3: CASSQPFREQYF. Written as DNA, the CDR3 is TGTGCCAGCAGCCAGCCGTTCCGCGAGCAGTACTTC.

This clone has only a few counts. The V gene is TRBV7-2, the J gene TRBJ2-3, with 12 bases fitting TRBD2. From germline, CDR1 is SGHTA and CDR2 FQGNSA. V lost 0 bases to trimming and J lost 3 bases; unmatched junction nucleotides: 1. The CDR3 runs 16 residues. This CDR3 is CASSLATSGGTDTQYF. CDR3 coding DNA: TGTGCCAGCAGCTTAGCCACTAGCGGGGGGACAGATACGCAGTATTTT. Looking up the rest from reference TRBV7-2 and TRBJ2-3 gives the full variable domain: GAGVSQSPSNKVTEKGKDVELRCDPISGHTALYWYRQSLGQGLEFLIYFQGNSAPDKSGLPSDRFSAERTGGSVSTLTIQRTQQEDSAVYLCASSLATSGGTDTQYFGPGTRLTVL.

V is TRBV28 and J is TRBJ2-1; D is unresolved. CDR3 length: 12 residues. V shed 2 bases and J shed 15 bases, with 14 bases lying between them. Germline-derived CDR1 and CDR2 are MDHEN and SYDVKM. The CDR3 loop reads CASSLRRLPPFF. Written as DNA, the CDR3 is TGTGCCAGCAGTTTAAGGCGCCTACCCCCGTTCTTC.

This clone has more than one count but fewer than ten. The chain employs TRBV5-1 and TRBJ2-7; D is unclear. Trimming stripped 3 bases from V and 4 bases from J, with 14 bases between. CDR1 SGHRS and CDR2 YFSETQ come from the germline V gene. This CDR3 spans 14 amino acids. The CDR3 sequence: CASSSSTGEYEQYF. Written as DNA, the CDR3 is TGCGCCAGCAGCTCCTCGACCGGAGAGTACGAGCAGTACTTC.

The gene calls are TRBV5-6 and TRBJ1-1; 9 nucleotides align to TRBD1. This CDR3 region has 15 residues. Germline CDR1 and CDR2: SGHDT and YYEEEE. V shed 1 base and J 5 bases; nucleotides not matched to a gene: 6. The CDR3 DNA is TGTGCCAGCAGCTTGAAGGGACAGGGCGTAACTGAAGCTTTCTTT. Amino acid sequence: CASSLKGQGVTEAFF.

The sample holds a few counts of this clone. The rearrangement links TRBV2 to TRBJ2-1; TRBD2 is a possible D gene (7 bases). The germline gives CDR1 SNHLY, CDR2 FYNNEI. V was shortened by 6 bases and J by 4 bases, with 19 bases between the two germline ends. The CDR3 contains 16 residues. For the CDR3, the DNA is TGTGCCAGCAGCATCGCGGGGGCCGGACATTACAATGAGCAGTTCTTC. Protein sequence: CASSIAGAGHYNEQFF. Supplemented by reference TRBV2 and TRBJ2-1, the full variable domain reads EPEVTQTPSHQVTQMGQEVILRCVPISNHLYFYWYRQILGQKVEFLVSFYNNEISEKSEIFDDQFSVERPDGSNFTLKIRSTKLEDSAMYFCASSIAGAGHYNEQFFGPGTRLTVL.

This clone was counted ten times or more. This CDR3 reads CASSRSRQETQYF. CDR3 sequence (DNA): TGTGCCAGCTCACGGAGCCGCCAAGAGACCCAGTACTTC. The chain recombines TRBV18 with TRBJ2-5, with D unclear. Germline V gene sequence: CDR1 KGHSH, CDR2 LQKENI. CDR3 length: 13 amino acids. Trimming cost V 4 bases and J 1 base, with 7 bases left between them. The full variable domain, rest sourced from reference TRBV18 and TRBJ2-5, is NAGVMQNPRHLVRRRGQEARLRCSPMKGHSHVYWYRQLPEEGLKFMVYLQKENIIDESGMPKERFSAEFPKEGPSILRIQQVVRGDSAAYFCASSRSRQETQYFGPGTRLLVL.

CDR3 residues: CASVTGAHQPQHF. CDR3 DNA: TGTGCCAGCGTGACCGGGGCCCATCAGCCCCAGCATTTT. This chain connects TRBV28 to TRBJ1-5, with a weak D call TRBD1 (5 bases). V lost 8 bases and J 5 bases, leaving 13 bases between the germline ends. The CDR3 contains 13 residues. Germline CDR1 reads MDHEN; CDR2 reads SYDVKM.

A few counts support this clone. V and J are TRBV28 and TRBJ1-2, with D possibly matching TRBD1 (6 bases). The CDR3 has 16 amino acids. Deletions cut 5 bases from V and 2 bases from J, with 18 bases between. The germline CDR1 and CDR2 sequences are MDHEN and SYDVKM. The chain's CDR3 is CASSPIINTGNYGYTF. The CDR3, as DNA: TGTGCCAGCAGTCCAATCATAAATACAGGGAACTATGGCTACACCTTC.

This clone showed up just a few times. This sequence joins TRBV5-1 and TRBJ2-7, with TRBD2 identical over 7 bases. CDR1 is SGHRS and CDR2 is YFSETQ in the germline V gene. The V and J ends lost 0 bases and 4 bases, in that order; junction bases with no gene match: 7. The CDR3 runs to 15 residues. The CDR3 DNA is TGCGCCAGCAGCTTGGAGCGGGACCCCAATTACGAGCAGTACTTC. This gives the protein CASSLERDPNYEQYF.

The rearrangement links TRBV28 to TRBJ2-7; D is perhaps TRBD1 (5 bases). Germline-derived CDR1 and CDR2 are MDHEN and SYDVKM. CDR3 length: 15 residues. V lost 3 bases and J 3 bases, leaving 15 bases between the germline ends. CDR3 nucleotides: TGTGCCAGCAGTTTGTGGCAGGGAAGATTCTACGAGCAGTACTTC. It encodes CASSLWQGRFYEQYF.

The rearrangement links TRBV5-5 to TRBJ1-2; no definite D call. Deletions cut 5 bases from V and 8 bases from J, with 13 bases between. CDR1 is SGHKS, CDR2 YYEKEE, per germline (reference sequence). The CDR3 length is 12 residues. Here the CDR3 reads CASSPWGEGYTF. For the CDR3, the DNA is TGTGCCAGCAGTCCCTGGGGAGAAGGCTACACCTTC.

The gene calls are TRBV14 and TRBJ1-2; D is possibly TRBD1 (5 bases). The ends were cut back, 4 bases at V and 4 bases at J, with 19 bases in the middle. The CDR3 sequence is 16 residues long. Germline loops: CDR1 SGHDN, CDR2 FVKESK. CDR3 in DNA: TGTGCCAGCAGCCCACATTTCGGAGGGGTGGCCTATGGCTACACCTTC. It translates to CASSPHFGGVAYGYTF.

The chain recombines TRBV19 with TRBJ1-1; D unclear. The CDR3 has 12 amino acids. Germline V gene sequence: CDR1 LNHDA, CDR2 SQIVND (reference sequence). Trimming cost V 9 bases and J 0 bases, with 8 bases left between them. CDR3 protein: CASRGMNTEAFF. Here the CDR3 DNA reads TGTGCCAGCCGAGGGATGAACACTGAAGCTTTCTTT.